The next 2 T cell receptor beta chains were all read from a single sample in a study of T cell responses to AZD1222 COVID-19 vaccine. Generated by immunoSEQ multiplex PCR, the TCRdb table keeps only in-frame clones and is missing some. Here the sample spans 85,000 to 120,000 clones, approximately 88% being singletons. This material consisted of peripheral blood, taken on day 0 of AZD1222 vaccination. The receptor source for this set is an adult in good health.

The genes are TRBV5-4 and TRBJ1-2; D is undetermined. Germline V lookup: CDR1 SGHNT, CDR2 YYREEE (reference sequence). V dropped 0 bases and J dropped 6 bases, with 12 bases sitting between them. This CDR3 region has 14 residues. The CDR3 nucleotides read TGTGCCAGCAGCTTGGACAGACTTAGAGATGGCTACACCTTC. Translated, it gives CASSLDRLRDGYTF.

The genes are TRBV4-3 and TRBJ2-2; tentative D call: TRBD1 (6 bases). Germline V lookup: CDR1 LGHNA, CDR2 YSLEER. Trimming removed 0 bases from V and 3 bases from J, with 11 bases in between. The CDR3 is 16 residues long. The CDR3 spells CASSQDFTGHTGELFF. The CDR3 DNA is TGCGCCAGCAGCCAAGATTTTACAGGGCACACCGGGGAGCTGTTTTTT.